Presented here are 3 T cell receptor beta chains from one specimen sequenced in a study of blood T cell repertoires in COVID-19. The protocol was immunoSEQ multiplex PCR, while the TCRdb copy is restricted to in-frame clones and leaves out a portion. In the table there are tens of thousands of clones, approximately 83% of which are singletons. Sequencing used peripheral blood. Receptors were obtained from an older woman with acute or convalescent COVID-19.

CDR3: CASSYVSGMGLFF. The CDR3 nucleotides are TGTGCCAGCAGTTACGTGTCCGGGATGGGACTGTTTTTT. The J gene is TRBJ1-4, the V gene TRBV6-5; no clear D. The ends were cut back, 2 bases at V and 13 bases at J, with 14 bases in the middle. The CDR3 sequence is 13 residues long. Germline CDR1 reads MNHEY; CDR2 reads SVGAGI.

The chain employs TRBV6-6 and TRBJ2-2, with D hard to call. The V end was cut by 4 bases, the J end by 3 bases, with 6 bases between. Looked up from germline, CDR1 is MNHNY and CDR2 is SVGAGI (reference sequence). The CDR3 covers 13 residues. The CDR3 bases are TGTGCCAGCAGTTTGTTCGACACCGGGGAGCTGTTTTTT. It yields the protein CASSLFDTGELFF.

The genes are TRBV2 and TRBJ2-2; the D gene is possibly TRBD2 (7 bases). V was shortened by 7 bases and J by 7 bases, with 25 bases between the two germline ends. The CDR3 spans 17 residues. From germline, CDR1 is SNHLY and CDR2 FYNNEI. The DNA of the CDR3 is TGTGCCAGCACCCCCGTGAGAGGGGGGGCGCAGGGCGGGGAGCTGTTTTTT. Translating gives CASTPVRGGAQGGELFF.